There are many counts of the clone carrying this TCR beta chain. Germline CDR1 is SGHRS and CDR2 is YFSETQ. Deletions cut 4 bases from V and 5 bases from J, with 15 bases between. This CDR3 has 14 residues. This sample stems from a study of blood T cells in healthy people across ages. A J-beta primer mix and a sample-barcoded 5' primer were used in a second PCR of about 7 to 12 cycles. TCRdb re-called the 5' RACE reads with MiXCR, one entry per CDR3 protein. The sample lists some 1.5 million distinct CDR3 sequences; 28% were seen once. The receptor comes from a woman in her 30s in good health. The chain combines TRBV5-1 with TRBJ2-5, with D perhaps TRBD1 or TRBD2 (5 bases each). Sequenced sample: blood. The CDR3 sequence is CASSVGAVVETQYF. The CDR3 coding sequence is TGCGCCAGCAGCGTCGGGGCTGTGGTGGAGACCCAGTACTTC.